Presented here are 20 T cell receptor beta chains from one specimen sequenced in a study of T cells expressing NK-cell markers. TCRdb reprocessed the 5' RACE reads, with one entry per CDR3 protein and no DNA. The sample's table shows approximately 420,000 distinct CDR3 sequences. The sample consisted of blood T cells: a sorted CD56 or NKG2C T cell subset, CD4+ or CD8+ T cells, or bulk PBMC T cells (not recorded which). The receptors come from a woman aged 50 to 60 in good health.

The CDR3 here is CASSQAGPLYNEQFF. The rearrangement uses TRBV3-1 and TRBJ2-1; without DNA, the TCRdb call of TRBD1 cannot be checked. CDR1 and CDR2 from the germline V gene are LGHDT and YNNKEL (reference sequence). This CDR3 contains 15 residues.

This CDR3 is CASRMRDSGSPGNTIYF. The chain couples TRBV7-9 to TRBJ1-3. There are 17 residues in the CDR3. From germline, CDR1 is SEHNR and CDR2 FQNEAQ (reference sequence).

V and J are TRBV29-1 and TRBJ2-5. This CDR3 is built from 12 residues. The germline gives CDR1 SQVTM, CDR2 ANQGSEA. The CDR3 here is CSVNRNQETQYF. Filled out from reference TRBV29-1 and TRBJ2-5, the complete variable domain reads SAVISQKPSRDICQRGTSLTIQCQVDSQVTMMFWYRQQPGQSLTLIATANQGSEATYESGFVIDKFPISRPNLTFSTLTVSNMSPEDSSIYLCSVNRNQETQYFGPGTRLLVL.

V usage is TRBV5-1 and J usage is TRBJ2-5; TCRdb's assignment of TRBD2 cannot be checked, as there is no DNA. Germline CDR1 and CDR2: SGHRS and YFSETQ. This CDR3 region has 14 residues. This CDR3 is CASSLFSRRETQYF.

The V call is TRBV20-1, the J call TRBJ1-3. Germline values: CDR1 DFQATT, CDR2 SNEGSKA (reference sequence). CDR3 length equals 15 residues. The CDR3 is CSASSVAGFGNTIYF.

The chain joins TRBV12-3 or TRBV12-4 to TRBJ2-3; the D gene TCRdb calls, TRBD1, cannot be checked with no DNA. There are 15 residues in the CDR3. CDR3 region: CASRMTGVATDTQYF.

The gene calls are TRBV6-6 and TRBJ1-6; the D call from TCRdb, TRBD1, cannot be confirmed without DNA. Germline-derived CDR1 and CDR2 are MNHNY and SVGAGI (reference sequence). The CDR3 totals 19 residues. The CDR3 sequence: CASSAAGQGAFGYNSPLHF.

The rearrangement joins TRBV11-2 to TRBJ1-1. The V gene's germline CDR1 is SGHAT and CDR2 FQNNGV. The CDR3 spans 16 residues. The CDR3 loop is CASSFARGGRDTEAFF.

The CDR3 sequence: CASSNGTGWHQETQYF. J is TRBJ2-5 and V is TRBV7-9; TCRdb outputs TRBD1, but without DNA this stays unchecked. The CDR3 extends over 16 amino acids. Germline loops: CDR1 SEHNR, CDR2 FQNEAQ (reference sequence).

The chain joins TRBV7-7 to TRBJ2-1; TCRdb reports TRBD2, a call that lacks DNA to check it against. The length of the CDR3 is 14 residues. Germline V gene sequence: CDR1 SSHAT, CDR2 FNYEAQ (reference sequence). CDR3 sequence reads: CASSLGETPHEQFF.

This chain joins TRBV6-1 and TRBJ2-3; there is no DNA to check the TCRdb D call of TRBD2. This CDR3 spans 16 amino acids. Germline V CDR1 and CDR2: MNHNS, SASEGT. CDR3 sequence reads: CASSEIAGRLTDTQYF.

The chain employs TRBV24-1 and TRBJ2-1; TCRdb's D call, TRBD2, is unchecked because there is no DNA. The length of the CDR3 is 16 residues. Germline V gene sequence: CDR1 KGHDR, CDR2 SFDVKD. The CDR3 here is CASGGGKGRTYNEQFF.

The gene calls are TRBV28 and TRBJ2-7; TCRdb calls TRBD1, which cannot be checked without DNA. CDR1 and CDR2 (germline): MDHEN, SYDVKM. The CDR3 sequence is 14 residues long. The CDR3 loop reads CASSIRDRGPEQYF.

The chain uses TRBV20-1 and TRBJ1-5; TCRdb lists TRBD1, though no DNA is available to test this call. CDR1 and CDR2 from the germline V gene are DFQATT and SNEGSKA (reference sequence). This CDR3 region has 15 residues. Here the CDR3 reads CSARERQGTEQPQHF.

The chain couples TRBV5-1 to TRBJ2-2; the TCRdb D gene call, TRBD1, has no DNA to confirm it. The CDR3 is 15 amino acids. CDR1 is SGHRS and CDR2 is YFSETQ in the germline V gene. The CDR3 reads CASSFGDRESGELFF. Together with reference TRBV5-1 and TRBJ2-2, the CDR3 gives the full variable domain: KAGVTQTPRYLIKTRGQQVTLSCSPISGHRSVSWYQQTPGQGLQFLFEYFSETQRNKGNFPGRFSGRQFSNSRSEMNVSTLELGDSALYLCASSFGDRESGELFFGEGSRLTVL.

This rearrangement joins TRBV2 to TRBJ1-2. This CDR3 contains 15 residues. CDR1 is SNHLY, CDR2 FYNNEI, per germline. CDR3: CASILDGIIIRGYTF.

This chain links TRBV6-1 with TRBJ2-3; there is no DNA to check the TCRdb D call of TRBD2. The CDR3 runs 13 residues. Germline CDR1 MNHNS, CDR2 SASEGT. The CDR3 region is CASSVGPGQTQYF.

The gene calls are TRBV29-1 and TRBJ2-7. This CDR3 spans 13 amino acids. Germline loops: CDR1 SQVTM, CDR2 ANQGSEA. CDR3 sequence reads: CSVALKATHEQYF.

The chain is built from TRBV5-6 and TRBJ1-4. The CDR3 runs to 13 residues. Germline lookup yields CDR1 SGHDT and CDR2 YYEEEE. CDR3 region: CASSLLGREKLFF.

The chain carries TRBV5-6 and TRBJ2-5; TCRdb's D call of TRBD1 is untestable without DNA. The CDR3 consists of 19 residues. Germline CDR1 is SGHDT and CDR2 is YYEEEE. CDR3 residues: CASSNTWPGQPMYQETQYF.